This record looks at one T cell receptor beta chain sequence and its context. This specimen belongs to a study of blood T cell repertoires in COVID-19. About the study: Donors in the United States, Italy and Spain gave samples during acute or convalescent COVID-19. T cells, B-cell-depleted T cells, or PBMCs provided the cDNA or gDNA that served as material.

Study processing details: Nucleated cell number was recorded as an estimate derived from reference gene primer amplification. The assay was immunoSEQ multiplex PCR, and TCRdb's table has in-frame clones only and misses some. V and J calls and clone size are those listed in that table; D and trimming were worked out from the DNA. The sample shows hundreds of thousands of clones, approximately 81% of them seen only once. The specimen sequenced was peripheral blood. This clonotype was sampled from a woman in her late teens or twenties with acute or convalescent COVID-19.

CDR3 amino acids: CASSSRGGELFF. The DNA of the CDR3 is TGTGCCAGCAGCTCCAGGGGCGGGGAGCTGTTTTTT. This chain links TRBV7-7 with TRBJ2-2, with D perhaps TRBD1 (6 bases). V was clipped by 4 bases and J by 7 bases, with 7 bases between them. CDR3 size: 12 residues. CDR1 SSHAT and CDR2 FNYEAQ come from the germline V gene (reference sequence).